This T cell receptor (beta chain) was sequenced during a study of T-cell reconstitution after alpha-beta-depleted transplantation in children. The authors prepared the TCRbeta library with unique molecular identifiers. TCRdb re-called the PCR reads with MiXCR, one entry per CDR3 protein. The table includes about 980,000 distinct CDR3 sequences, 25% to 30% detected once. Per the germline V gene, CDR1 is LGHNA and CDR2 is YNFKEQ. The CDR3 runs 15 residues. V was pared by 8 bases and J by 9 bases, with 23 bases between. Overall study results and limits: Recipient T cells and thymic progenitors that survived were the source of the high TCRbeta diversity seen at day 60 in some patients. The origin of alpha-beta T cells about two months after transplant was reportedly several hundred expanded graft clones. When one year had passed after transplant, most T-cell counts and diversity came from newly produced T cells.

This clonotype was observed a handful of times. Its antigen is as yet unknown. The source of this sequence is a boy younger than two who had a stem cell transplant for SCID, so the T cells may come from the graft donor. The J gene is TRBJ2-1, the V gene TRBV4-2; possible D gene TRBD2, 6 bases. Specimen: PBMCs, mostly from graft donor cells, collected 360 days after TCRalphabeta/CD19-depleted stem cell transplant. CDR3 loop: CASQTTSTLWSEQFF. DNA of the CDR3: TGTGCCAGCCAGACGACTAGTACTCTGTGGAGTGAGCAGTTCTTC.